The 20 T cell receptor beta chains in this list originate from one sample, sequenced in a study of T cell clonality in common variable immunodeficiency. Sequencing was performed with immunoSEQ multiplex PCR; in TCRdb, only in-frame clones are kept and a portion is missing. The sample is made up of roughly 34,000 clones, none counted only once. Material for sequencing was peripheral blood mononuclear cells. The source of these receptors is a person between 18 and 75 years old in good health.

A note on this clone: The CDR3 end lies 3 residues beyond the end of the read and is filled in from the germline J gene. The V gene is TRBV5-1, the J gene TRBJ2-1; 8 bases line up with TRBD1. CDR1 SGHRS and CDR2 YFSETQ come from the germline V gene. CDR3 length equals 15 residues. The ends lost 4 bases at V and 2 bases at J; junction bases unmatched: 5. Here the CDR3 reads CASSRPGQAYNEQFF. Partial CDR3 DNA: TGCGCCAGCAGCCGGCCGGGACAGGCCTACAATGAG.

This clone was counted many times. Coverage ceases 3 residues before the CDR3 finishes, and the germline J gene fills in the end. This chain links TRBV10-1 with TRBJ1-5; weak D call: TRBD1 (5 bases). CDR1 is WNHNN and CDR2 is SYGVQD in the germline V gene (reference sequence). The CDR3 extends over 14 amino acids. V lost 11 bases to trimming and J lost 0 bases, with 14 bases between them. This CDR3 reads CAGGNRYSNQPQHF. The part of the CDR3 DNA that was read is TGCGCCGGGGGGAATCGCTATAGCAATCAGCCC.

This clone was detected many times. Read data end 3 residues before the CDR3 end; the end is taken from the germline J gene. V and J are TRBV30 and TRBJ2-5; 14 nucleotides align to TRBD2. The junction had 14 bases not matched to a gene; V was cut back by 4 bases and J by 7 bases. The CDR3 has 17 amino acids. Germline V gives CDR1 GTSNPN, CDR2 SVGIG (reference sequence). The sequenced part of the CDR3 DNA is TGTGCCTGGACCAAGAGGAGACTAGCGGGAGGGCCGGGGACC. Protein product: CAWTKRRLAGGPGT. The whole CDR3 sequence is CAWTKRRLAGGPGTQYF.

With respect to this clone: The read halts 3 residues ahead of the CDR3 end, with the missing end drawn from the germline J gene. The chain couples TRBV7-9 to TRBJ2-4, with D maybe TRBD1 (5 bases). CDR1 is SEHNR, CDR2 FQNEAQ, per germline (reference sequence). The CDR3 has 14 residues. V gave up 0 bases and J gave up 6 bases, with 9 bases separating them. The CDR3 DNA, read in part, is TGTGCCAGCAGCTTAGCAGGGGTCCTAAACATT. Translating it yields CASSLAGVLNI. The complete CDR3 protein is CASSLAGVLNIQYF.

This clone was picked up many times. With the read ending 3 residues before the CDR3 end, the germline J gene is used to fill in that end. The rearrangement joins TRBV5-6 to TRBJ1-2; D call uncertain. V was shortened by 0 bases and J by 6 bases, with 12 bases between the two germline ends. Germline lookup yields CDR1 SGHDT and CDR2 YYEEEE. The CDR3 has 14 amino acids. The CDR3 region is CASSLAGRVDGYTF. The sequenced CDR3 bases are TGTGCCAGCAGCTTGGCGGGGAGGGTTGATGGC.

This clone was counted at least ten times. The CDR3 end falls 3 residues outside the read, so it is completed with the germline J gene. The V call is TRBV19, the J call TRBJ2-3, with D perhaps TRBD1 (6 bases). Germline-derived CDR1 and CDR2 are LNHDA and SQIVND (reference sequence). V lost 7 bases and J lost 1, with 18 bases in between. The CDR3 is 16 residues long. The sequenced part of the CDR3 DNA is TGTGCCAGTACCTCCACGACAGGCGGGCGCACAGATACG. Translation: CASTSTTGGRTDT. The complete CDR3 sequence is CASTSTTGGRTDTQYF. Variable domain in full (rest from reference TRBV19 and TRBJ2-3): DGGITQSPKYLFRKEGQNVTLSCEQNLNHDAMYWYRQDPGQGLRLIYYSQIVNDFQKGDIAEGYSVSREKKESFPLTVTSAQKNPTAFYLCASTSTTGGRTDTQYFGPGTRLTVL.

This clone was detected ten times or more. The read ends 3 residues before the CDR3 terminus; that terminus is restored from the germline J gene. This rearrangement joins TRBV20-1 to TRBJ2-3, with D possibly matching TRBD2 (5 bases). Deletions cut 6 bases from V and 0 bases from J, with 19 bases between. Germline V CDR1 and CDR2: DFQATT, SNEGSKA (reference sequence). The CDR3 is 16 residues long. This CDR3 is CSATTSDFSSTDTQYF. Partial CDR3 DNA: TGCAGTGCAACAACTTCGGACTTCTCTAGCACAGATACG.

This clone was picked up many times. The read stops 3 residues short of the end of the CDR3; the missing end is completed from the germline J gene. The V call is TRBV18, the J call TRBJ2-7; 14 bases align to TRBD2. This CDR3 is 17 amino acids long. Germline assignment: CDR1 KGHSH and CDR2 LQKENI. V shed 2 bases, J shed 5 bases, and the junction held 8 bases outside the gene matches. The CDR3 region is CASSPGGLAGVRNEQYF. The DNA read from the CDR3 is TGTGCCAGCTCACCAGGGGGACTAGCGGGAGTTCGCAACGAG.

In this sample, this clone turned up many times. The CDR3 goes on 3 residues after the read ends, and that part is filled in from the germline J gene. The chain is built from TRBV7-2 and TRBJ2-7, with 7 bases fitting TRBD2. Germline V lookup: CDR1 SGHTA, CDR2 FQGNSA. After removal of 1 base from V and 5 bases from J, the junction contained 8 bases not matched to a gene. The CDR3 runs to 15 residues. The CDR3 bases that were read are TGTGCCAGCAGCTTAGGAGGTCTGGGAGGGGACGAG. This sequence encodes CASSLGGLGGDE. The CDR3 as a whole reads CASSLGGLGGDEQYF. Together with reference TRBV7-2 and TRBJ2-7, the CDR3 gives the full variable domain: GAGVSQSPSNKVTEKGKDVELRCDPISGHTALYWYRQSLGQGLEFLIYFQGNSAPDKSGLPSDRFSAERTGGSVSTLTIQRTQQEDSAVYLCASSLGGLGGDEQYFGPGTRLTVT.

This clone was found many times. The CDR3 goes on 3 residues after the read ends, and that part is filled in from the germline J gene. The gene calls are TRBV5-1 and TRBJ2-7; tentatively, D is TRBD2 (5 bases). Germline CDR1 reads SGHRS; CDR2 reads YFSETQ. The CDR3 sequence is 15 residues long. V was cut by 4 bases and J by 0 bases, with 14 bases left in between. Incomplete CDR3 DNA: TGCGCCAGCAGCCGATCCGGGGAGATCTCCTACGAG. Translation: CASSRSGEISYE. The complete CDR3 sequence is CASSRSGEISYEQYF.

This clone was picked up many times. The read gets to within 3 residues of the CDR3 end, and the germline J gene fills in the rest. The rearrangement links TRBV19 to TRBJ2-3; TRBD1 is a possible D gene (6 bases). Trimming removed 6 bases from V and 5 bases from J, with 15 bases in between. This CDR3 is 14 amino acids long. CDR1 LNHDA and CDR2 SQIVND come from the germline V gene (reference sequence). CDR3 DNA (partial): TGTGCCAGTAGCCAACGACAGGAGATAGATACG. It translates to CASSQRQEIDT. The full CDR3 reads CASSQRQEIDTQYF. Full variable domain (missing parts from reference TRBV19 and TRBJ2-3): DGGITQSPKYLFRKEGQNVTLSCEQNLNHDAMYWYRQDPGQGLRLIYYSQIVNDFQKGDIAEGYSVSREKKESFPLTVTSAQKNPTAFYLCASSQRQEIDTQYFGPGTRLTVL.

This clone was seen ten or more times. The read halts 3 residues ahead of the CDR3 end, with the missing end drawn from the germline J gene. The J gene is TRBJ2-3, the V gene TRBV29-1; a weak D match, TRBD1 (6 bases). CDR1 and CDR2 from the germline V gene are SQVTM and ANQGSEA. This CDR3 contains 13 residues. V lost 3 bases to trimming and J lost 0 bases, with 7 bases between them. CDR3 in amino acids: CSVETGSTDTQYF. The CDR3 bases that were read are TGCAGCGTTGAGACAGGTAGCACAGATACG.

Ten or more counts support this clone. The read ends 3 residues shy of where the CDR3 ends; the end is completed using the germline J gene. This chain connects TRBV7-9 to TRBJ2-7, with unresolved D. The V gene's germline CDR1 is SEHNR and CDR2 FQNEAQ (reference sequence). Trimming shortened V by 1 base and J by 3 bases, and 10 bases separated the two germline ends. This CDR3 spans 14 amino acids. The CDR3 DNA, read in part, is TGTGCCAGCAGCTTAGGGGTACAGAGCTACGAG. This sequence encodes CASSLGVQSYE. The entire CDR3 is CASSLGVQSYEQYF.

This clone was recorded many times. Read data end 3 residues before the CDR3 end; the end is taken from the germline J gene. The chain recombines TRBV18 with TRBJ2-2, with D perhaps TRBD1 (6 bases). CDR1 and CDR2 (germline): KGHSH, LQKENI. This CDR3 region has 15 residues. Incomplete CDR3 DNA: TGTGCCAGCTCCTCGGTACAGGGCGCCCCCACCGAG. This encodes CASSSVQGAPTE. The entire CDR3 is CASSSVQGAPTELFF. Filled out from reference TRBV18 and TRBJ2-2, the complete variable domain reads NAGVMQNPRHLVRRRGQEARLRCSPMKGHSHVYWYRQLPEEGLKFMVYLQKENIIDESGMPKERFSAEFPKEGPSILRIQQVVRGDSAAYFCASSSVQGAPTELFFGEGSRLTVL.

The table lists this clone with many counts. The CDR3 region is CASSHPRQGRETQYF. The sequenced CDR3 bases are TGTGCCAGCAGCCACCCCCGACAGGGTAGAGAGACC. The J gene is TRBJ2-5, the V gene TRBV11-2; 7 bases align to TRBD1. The observed sequence ends 3 residues before the CDR3 terminus, with the missing tail filled in from the germline J gene. The CDR3 extends over 15 amino acids. Germline trimming cut 5 bases from V and 4 bases from J; bases unmatched to any gene: 10. Germline-derived CDR1 and CDR2 are SGHAT and FQNNGV.

This clone appeared many times. The read falls 3 residues short of the CDR3 end, and the missing part is taken from the germline J gene. This chain links TRBV14 with TRBJ1-4; D is uncertain. Per germline, CDR1 SGHDN and CDR2 FVKESK. V was shortened by 4 bases and J by 10 bases, with 13 bases between the two germline ends. The CDR3 loop spans 13 amino acids. The CDR3 sequence: CASSPLLKGKLFF. The CDR3 bases that were read are TGTGCCAGCAGCCCACTTTTAAAGGGAAAA.

There are many counts of this clone. The sequence runs out 3 residues before the end of the CDR3; the remainder is reconstructed from the germline J gene. The rearrangement uses TRBV29-1 and TRBJ2-3, with 7 positions matching TRBD1. The CDR3 is 14 residues long. Trimming took 6 bases from V and 3 from J; bases not matched to a gene: 9. Germline CDR1 SQVTM, CDR2 ANQGSEA. The part of the CDR3 DNA that was read is TGCAGCGTACGGCGAGGGGGCCTGACAGATACG. Translated, it gives CSVRRGGLTDT. The complete CDR3 protein is CSVRRGGLTDTQYF.

This clone was counted many times. The CDR3 end lies 3 residues beyond the end of the read and is filled in from the germline J gene. This chain joins TRBV19 and TRBJ2-1; the match to TRBD2 covers 9 bases. Trimming cost V 3 bases and J 7 bases; bases outside gene matches: 7. This CDR3 is built from 15 residues. Germline V gives CDR1 LNHDA, CDR2 SQIVND (reference sequence). CDR3 loop: CASSISAGGPNEQFF. The sequenced part of the CDR3 DNA is TGTGCCAGTAGTATCTCTGCGGGAGGGCCGAATGAG.

This clone has at least ten counts. The CDR3 end falls 3 residues outside the read, so it is completed with the germline J gene. This chain connects TRBV11-3 to TRBJ2-3, with TRBD1 matching 8 bases. The CDR3 spans 15 residues. V gave up 5 bases and J gave up 3 bases; unmatched junction bases: 7. Germline V gene lookup returns CDR1 SGHNT and CDR2 YENEEA. Partial CDR3 DNA: TGTGCCAGCAGCCTAGGACAGGGTAGGACAGATACG. As protein: CASSLGQGRTDT. The whole CDR3 reads CASSLGQGRTDTQYF.

This clone was observed many times. The sequence runs out 3 residues before the end of the CDR3; the remainder is reconstructed from the germline J gene. The rearrangement joins TRBV5-4 to TRBJ2-3; 9 bases are a match to TRBD2. V trimming: 1 base; J trimming: 2 bases; junction bases outside the gene matches: 5. The CDR3 consists of 16 residues. From germline, CDR1 is SGHNT and CDR2 YYREEE (reference sequence). The DNA read from the CDR3 is TGTGCCAGCAGCTTGAGGACTAGCGTCACCACAGATACG. Encoded protein: CASSLRTSVTTDT. Given in full, the CDR3 is CASSLRTSVTTDTQYF.